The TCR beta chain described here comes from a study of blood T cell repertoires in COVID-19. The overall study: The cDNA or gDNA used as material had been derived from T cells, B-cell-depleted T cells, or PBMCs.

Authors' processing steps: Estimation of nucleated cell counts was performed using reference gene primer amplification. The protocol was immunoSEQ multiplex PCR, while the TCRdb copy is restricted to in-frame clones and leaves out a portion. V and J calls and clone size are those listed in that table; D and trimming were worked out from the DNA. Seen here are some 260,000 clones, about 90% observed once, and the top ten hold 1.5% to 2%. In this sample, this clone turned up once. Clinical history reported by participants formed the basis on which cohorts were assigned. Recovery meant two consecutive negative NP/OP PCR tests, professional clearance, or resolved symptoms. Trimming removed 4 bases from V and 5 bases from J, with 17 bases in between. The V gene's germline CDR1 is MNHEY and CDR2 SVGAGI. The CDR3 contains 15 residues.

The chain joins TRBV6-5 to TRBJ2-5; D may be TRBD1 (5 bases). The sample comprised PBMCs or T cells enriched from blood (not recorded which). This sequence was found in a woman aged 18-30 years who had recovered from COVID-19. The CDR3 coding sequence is TGTGCCAGCAGTTTCTCCAGGGCCCTGGGTGAGACCCAGTACTTC. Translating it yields CASSFSRALGETQYF.